Listed below are T cell receptor beta chains from one sample, sequenced in a study of blood T cell repertoires in COVID-19. Data came from immunoSEQ multiplex PCR; TCRdb stores just in-frame clones and leaves some out. The table has approximately 100,000 clones, roughly four fifths seen once. Sequenced material: peripheral blood. The origin of the receptors is a human donor in a cohort sampled during active COVID-19. Both conserved end residues are part of each CDR3. A D gene is named only where the DNA matches it firmly. Part of the rows lack a size; the others show once, few, many or a class for expanded clones.

D	V	J	size	DNA	CDR3
NA	TRBV11-2	TRBJ2-4	NA	TGTGCCAGCAGCTTAGTCGGCCAGGGATATGACAAAAACATTCAGTACTTC	CASSLVGQGYDKNIQYF
TRBD2	TRBV9	TRBJ2-3	NA	TGTGCCAGCAGCGTAGCGGCGGGAGGCACAGATACGCAGTATTTT	CASSVAAGGTDTQYF
TRBD1	TRBV30	TRBJ1-4	NA	TGTGCCTGGAGCGTGGGACAGGGGGATGAAAAACTGTTTTTT	CAWSVGQGDEKLFF
NA	TRBV27	TRBJ1-1	NA	TGTGCCAGCAGTTTACGGTCGTCGAACACTGAAGCTTTCTTT	CASSLRSSNTEAFF
NA	TRBV9	TRBJ1-6	once	TGTGCCAGCACCGGCGCGGGACCCAGCAGTAATTCACCCCTCCACTTT	CASTGAGPSSNSPLHF
NA	TRBV29-1	TRBJ1-1	NA	TGCAGCGTTGAAGCCAGGCCGAACACTGAAGCTTTCTTT	CSVEARPNTEAFF
NA	TRBV9	TRBJ1-4	NA	TGTGCCAGCAGCGTAGGTCCACCACTCAGTCTTCGGGAGGAAAAACTGTTTTTT	CASSVGPPLSLREEKLFF
NA	TRBV7-9	TRBJ1-4	NA	TGTGCCAGCAGCCCGCGGAGGGACGGACTTAATGAAAAACTGTTTTTT	CASSPRRDGLNEKLFF
TRBD1	TRBV6-1	TRBJ1-1	NA	TGTGCCAGCAGTGAAGGCAGACAGGGGGCCACTGAAGCTTTCTTT	CASSEGRQGATEAFF
TRBD1	TRBV3-1/TRBV3-2	TRBJ1-1	once	TGTGCCAGCAGCCAAGCCGACAGGGGGTCGAACACTGAAGCTTTCTTT	CASSQADRGSNTEAFF
TRBD2	TRBV27	TRBJ2-1	NA	TGTGCCAGCAGAGCTAGCGGGTATTACAATGAGCAGTTCTTC	CASRASGYYNEQFF
NA	TRBV20-1	TRBJ1-4	NA	TGCAGTGCTAGTCCGACAGCGAATGAAAAACTGTTTTTT	CSASPTANEKLFF
NA	TRBV7-2	TRBJ1-2	NA	TGTGCCAGCAGCTCGACAGTTCAGAGATATGGCTACACCTTC	CASSSTVQRYGYTF
NA	TRBV15	TRBJ1-6	NA	TGTGCCACCAGCATACAGGACTATAATTCACCCCTCCACTTT	CATSIQDYNSPLHF
NA	TRBV7-3	TRBJ2-5	NA	TGTGCCAGCAGCTTAAGCAGGGATGGGAAAGAGACCCAGTACTTC	CASSLSRDGKETQYF
NA	TRBV25-1	TRBJ2-5	NA	TGTGCCAGCAGTGTTCAGGACCAAGAGACCCAGTACTTC	CASSVQDQETQYF
TRBD1	TRBV24-1	TRBJ1-4	NA	TGTGCCACCAGTGACGGACAGGTTCCCGATGAAAAACTGTTTTTT	CATSDGQVPDEKLFF
NA	TRBV6-5	TRBJ1-5	NA	TGTGCCAGCAGTTATGACCCTACGGGACACCAGCCCCAGCATTTT	CASSYDPTGHQPQHF
NA	TRBV4-2	TRBJ2-4	once	TGTGCCAGCAGCCAATCCGACGGAGGGCGGGCCACCAAAAACATTCAGTACTTC	CASSQSDGGRATKNIQYF
NA	TRBV30	TRBJ1-2	NA	TGTGCCTGGAGTGTCAGGGTAGGCTACACCTTC	CAWSVRVGYTF
TRBD1	TRBV29-1	TRBJ2-7	NA	TGCAGCGTTGGGCAAGGGACAGGCGGAGAGCAGTACTTC	CSVGQGTGGEQYF
TRBD1	TRBV11-2	TRBJ1-2	NA	TGTGCCAGCAGCTTAGACGGGACAGGGCTCTATGGCTACACCTTC	CASSLDGTGLYGYTF
NA	TRBV27	TRBJ1-3	few	TGTGCCAGCAGCCCAACAGGACACTCTGGAAACACCATATATTTT	CASSPTGHSGNTIYF
NA	TRBV4-2	TRBJ1-5	few	TGTGCCAGCAGCCAAGATGGAGGGTCGGGCAATCAGCCCCAGCATTTT	CASSQDGGSGNQPQHF
TRBD1	TRBV4-3	TRBJ2-1	NA	TGCGCCAGCAGCCAAGATTGGGGGACAGGGGACTACAATGAGCAGTTCTTC	CASSQDWGTGDYNEQFF
TRBD2	TRBV18	TRBJ2-2	NA	TGTGCCAGCTCACCCACTAGCGGGAGCAACACCGGGGAGCTGTTTTTT	CASSPTSGSNTGELFF
TRBD1	TRBV19	TRBJ1-2	NA	TGTGCCAGTAGTCCACCGGGACAGGGTTATGGCTACACCTTC	CASSPPGQGYGYTF
TRBD1	TRBV5-6	TRBJ2-3	NA	TGTGCCAGCAAGTGGACAGGGACAGATACGCAGTATTTT	CASKWTGTDTQYF
TRBD1	TRBV28	TRBJ2-5	NA	TGTGCCAGCCGTCCCGGGACAGGGTTGGGGGAGACCCAGTACTTC	CASRPGTGLGETQYF
TRBD2	TRBV19	TRBJ2-5	NA	TGTGCCAGTAGCCTCAGGGGTCCAGCGGGGACTAGCGGGAGGGAGACCCAGTACTTC	CASSLRGPAGTSGRETQYF
TRBD1	TRBV15	TRBJ2-7	NA	TGTGCCACCAGCCGGACAGGGAACCACGAGCAGTACTTC	CATSRTGNHEQYF
NA	TRBV18	TRBJ1-4	NA	TGTGCCAGCTCACCACCTGGACTGGATGAAAAACTGTTTTTT	CASSPPGLDEKLFF
TRBD1	TRBV14	TRBJ1-2	NA	TGTGCCAGCAGACGACAGGGTGGAAACTATGGCTACACCTTC	CASRRQGGNYGYTF
NA	TRBV27	TRBJ2-7	NA	TGTGCCAGCAGTTTAGCGGGTACCTTATCCTACGAGCAGTACTTC	CASSLAGTLSYEQYF
NA	TRBV9	TRBJ1-2	NA	TGTGCCAGCAGCGCCAAACAGGGCAACTATGGCTACACCTTC	CASSAKQGNYGYTF
TRBD2	TRBV27	TRBJ2-2	NA	TGTGCCAGCAGTGGCACTAGCGGGTTCACCGGGGAGCTGTTTTTT	CASSGTSGFTGELFF
NA	TRBV18	TRBJ1-2	NA	TGTGCCAGCTCACCAGTTGCAGACTCAAACTATGGCTACACCTTC	CASSPVADSNYGYTF
NA	TRBV2	TRBJ2-6	NA	TGTGCCAGCAGTGAAGCGCTTTCTCTCGACTTGGCCAACGTCCTGACTTTC	CASSEALSLDLANVLTF
NA	TRBV15	TRBJ2-7	NA	TGTGCCACCAGCAGAGATTATCGGGGGACCCACGAGCAGTACTTC	CATSRDYRGTHEQYF
TRBD2	TRBV5-1	TRBJ2-2	NA	TGCGCCAGCAGCGGTAGCGGGGGGGCGAACACCGGGGAGCTGTTTTTT	CASSGSGGANTGELFF
NA	TRBV7-2	TRBJ2-3	once	TGTGCCAGCAGCTTATATAGCACAGATACGCAGTATTTT	CASSLYSTDTQYF